These 23 T cell receptor beta chains were sequenced from one sample in a study of shared clonotypes between healthy human individuals. The naive CD8 fraction comprised CD45RO-negative cells positively selected for CCR7 and excluded terminally differentiated effector memory CD45RA+ cells. Assay used: immunoSEQ multiplex PCR; TCRdb lists only in-frame clones, some missing. The sample gives roughly 770,000 clones, approximately 96% of which show up once; about 0.25% is in the top ten. The sequenced sample consisted of naive CD8+ T cells sorted from blood. These receptors all come from a man under 40 in good health.

This chain joins TRBV28 and TRBJ1-4, with D unclear. The V end was cut by 3 bases, the J end by 6 bases, with 8 bases between. From germline, CDR1 is MDHEN and CDR2 SYDVKM. This CDR3 region has 13 residues. CDR3 sequence: CASSFRIDEKLFF. The CDR3 DNA sequence: TGTGCCAGCAGTTTTAGGATCGATGAAAAACTGTTTTTT.

The chain combines TRBV27 with TRBJ2-3; D is possibly TRBD1 or TRBD2 (5 bases each). There are 16 residues in the CDR3. The V gene lost 3 bases and the J gene lost 4 bases, with 17 bases spanning the gap. Germline V gene data show CDR1 as MNHEY and CDR2 as SMNVEV (reference sequence). In nucleotides, the CDR3 is TGTGCCAGCAGTTTGGCTCGGGGCTACTCACCAGATACGCAGTATTTT. It specifies CASSLARGYSPDTQYF.

The genes are TRBV10-2 and TRBJ1-4, with 8 bases that match TRBD1. Germline V gene sequence: CDR1 WSHSY, CDR2 SAAADI. The CDR3 sequence is 13 residues long. The V gene end was trimmed by 8 bases and the J gene end by 6 bases; junction bases not matched to a gene: 5. The CDR3 DNA follows: TGCGCCAGCGGGGGGACAGGCGATGAAAAACTGTTTTTT. It is translated as CASGGTGDEKLFF.

This clone was recorded only once. The rearrangement links TRBV5-8 to TRBJ2-1; D is perhaps TRBD2 (5 bases). There are 13 residues in the CDR3. V lost 5 bases to trimming and J lost 4 bases, with 10 bases between them. From germline, CDR1 is SGHTS and CDR2 YDEGEE. CDR3 bases: TGTGCCAGCAGTACCCCGGGATACAATGAGCAGTTCTTC. It yields the protein CASSTPGYNEQFF.

The genes are TRBV7-3 and TRBJ1-1; 7 bases line up with TRBD1. The germline gives CDR1 SGHTA, CDR2 FQGTGA. V lost 3 bases and J lost 12; bases outside the gene matches: 4. The CDR3 length is 11 residues. The CDR3 here is CASSFSGGTFF. DNA of the CDR3: TGTGCCAGCAGCTTCTCAGGGGGAACTTTCTTT.

This sequence joins TRBV11-2 and TRBJ2-7; no clear D gene. The V gene lost 3 bases and the J gene lost 0 bases, with 9 bases spanning the gap. This CDR3 contains 14 residues. Germline values: CDR1 SGHAT, CDR2 FQNNGV. The CDR3: CASSLMTGSYEQYF. Here the CDR3 DNA reads TGTGCCAGCAGCTTGATGACTGGCTCCTACGAGCAGTACTTC. The entire variable domain, with the rest obtained from reference TRBV11-2 and TRBJ2-7, is as follows: EAGVAQSPRYKIIEKRQSVAFWCNPISGHATLYWYQQILGQGPKLLIQFQNNGVVDDSQLPKDRFSAERLKGVDSTLKIQPAKLEDSAVYLCASSLMTGSYEQYFGPGTRLTVT.

This chain links TRBV4-1 with TRBJ2-7; D may be TRBD1 (5 bases). The V end was cut by 0 bases, the J end by 3 bases, with 12 bases between. Per germline, CDR1 MGHRA and CDR2 YSYEKL. This CDR3 has 15 amino acids. This CDR3 reads CASSQDFPGLYEQYF. The CDR3 DNA sequence: TGCGCCAGCAGCCAAGATTTCCCAGGGCTCTACGAGCAGTACTTC.

The chain has TRBV7-8 and TRBJ2-1; possibly TRBD1 or TRBD2 for D (5 bases each). This CDR3 comprises 16 residues. Trimming cost V 1 base and J 7 bases, with 17 bases left between them. CDR1 and CDR2 (germline): SGHVS, FQNEAQ. DNA of the CDR3: TGTGCCAGCAGCTTAGATTCCGGGACCCTAAGGAATGAGCAGTTCTTC. Translated, it gives CASSLDSGTLRNEQFF.

The chain is built from TRBV14 and TRBJ2-5; a weak D match, TRBD1 (6 bases). Trimming took off 4 bases at V and 1 base at J, with 13 bases between the two ends. The CDR3 spans 15 residues. Per germline, CDR1 SGHDN and CDR2 FVKESK. The CDR3 bases are TGTGCCAGCAGCCCTTTTACAGGGATCCAAGAGACCCAGTACTTC. This gives the protein CASSPFTGIQETQYF.

V is TRBV27 and J is TRBJ2-1, with TRBD2 identical over 9 bases. Trimming took 5 bases from V and 10 from J; bases not matched to a gene: 12. The length of the CDR3 is 15 residues. Germline V gene lookup returns CDR1 MNHEY and CDR2 SMNVEV (reference sequence). CDR3 nucleotide sequence: TGTGCCAGCAGTCCGTTAGGCGGGAGGGTACAAGAGCAGTTCTTC. It is translated as CASSPLGGRVQEQFF.

V gene TRBV7-9 combines with J gene TRBJ2-3, with D possibly TRBD2 on 5 matching bases. The CDR3 length is 14 residues. The V end lost 2 bases, the J end lost 2 bases, and 8 bases lay between the germline ends. In germline, CDR1 is SEHNR, CDR2 FQNEAQ (reference sequence). CDR3 sequence reads: CASSLPGSTDTQYF. Written as DNA, the CDR3 is TGTGCCAGCAGCTTACCGGGATCCACAGATACGCAGTATTTT.

The V call is TRBV5-1, the J call TRBJ2-3; a possible D gene is TRBD2 (5 bases). This CDR3 spans 14 amino acids. Looked up from germline, CDR1 is SGHRS and CDR2 is YFSETQ. With 4 bases removed from V and 5 bases from J, the gap between germline ends came to 14 bases. CDR3 loop: CASSPDGVGDTQYF. DNA for the CDR3: TGCGCCAGCAGCCCGGACGGGGTTGGAGATACGCAGTATTTT.

The chain links TRBV9 to TRBJ2-7; no clear D. The CDR3 covers 13 residues. The V end was cut by 0 bases, the J end by 6 bases, with 10 bases between. Per the germline V gene, CDR1 is SGDLS and CDR2 is YYNGEE. The CDR3 loop reads CASSVVPGFEQYF. The CDR3 DNA sequence: TGTGCCAGCAGCGTAGTTCCCGGGTTCGAGCAGTACTTC.

The chain has TRBV13 and TRBJ2-6, with a weak D call TRBD1 (6 bases). The CDR3 has 13 amino acids. Trimming removed 0 bases from V and 16 bases from J, with 13 bases in between. Germline values: CDR1 PRHDT, CDR2 FYEKMQ (reference sequence). CDR3 loop: CASSLGSTGPLTF. CDR3 sequence (DNA): TGTGCCAGCAGCTTAGGCTCCACAGGGCCTCTGACTTTC.

J is TRBJ2-3 and V is TRBV7-9, with 8 bases identical to TRBD2. The J segment lost 0 bases and the V segment lost 2 bases, leaving 4 bases of the junction unmatched. The CDR3 runs 16 residues. Germline V gene lookup returns CDR1 SEHNR and CDR2 FQNEAQ (reference sequence). The CDR3 nucleotides are TGTGCCAGCAGCTTAACGGGAGGGTGGAGCACAGATACGCAGTATTTT. As protein: CASSLTGGWSTDTQYF.

V usage is TRBV5-1 and J usage is TRBJ1-1; TRBD1 matches 8 bases. Germline loops: CDR1 SGHRS, CDR2 YFSETQ. This CDR3 region has 15 residues. V gave up 4 bases and J gave up 1 base; unmatched junction bases: 6. The CDR3 bases are TGCGCCAGCAGCGCAGGACAGGGCAGGAACACTGAAGCTTTCTTT. Residues: CASSAGQGRNTEAFF.

Written as DNA, the CDR3 is TGTGCCAGCACCTCCCTGGACACCCAGACCTACGAGCAGTACTTC. It is translated as CASTSLDTQTYEQYF. The J gene is TRBJ2-7, the V gene TRBV2, with D perhaps TRBD1 (5 bases). The CDR3 loop spans 15 amino acids. CDR1 and CDR2 (germline): SNHLY, FYNNEI. Trimming cost V 7 bases and J 2 bases, with 18 bases left between them.

V usage is TRBV7-9 and J usage is TRBJ2-1, with 7 bases identical to TRBD2. With 5 bases clipped from V and 4 bases from J, the junction kept 11 bases outside the gene matches. Germline V gene lookup returns CDR1 SEHNR and CDR2 FQNEAQ (reference sequence). The CDR3 is 16 amino acids. This CDR3 is CASSGLAGEEYNEQFF. CDR3 coding DNA: TGTGCCAGCAGCGGCCTGGCGGGAGAAGAGTACAATGAGCAGTTCTTC. Looking up the rest from reference TRBV7-9 and TRBJ2-1 gives the full variable domain: DTGVSQNPRHKITKRGQNVTFRCDPISEHNRLYWYRQTLGQGPEFLTYFQNEAQLEKSRLLSDRFSAERPKGSFSTLEIQRTEQGDSAMYLCASSGLAGEEYNEQFFGPGTRLTVL.

This clone was found once. This chain joins TRBV5-4 and TRBJ1-1; D call uncertain. CDR1 and CDR2 (germline): SGHNT, YYREEE (reference sequence). This CDR3 comprises 11 residues. Trimming cost V 4 bases and J 4 bases, with 5 bases left between them. The chain's CDR3 is CASSAGTEAFF. The CDR3 nucleotides read TGTGCCAGCAGCGCTGGCACTGAAGCTTTCTTT.

In regard to this clone: A read error may account for a junction end that differs from germline. The genes are TRBV2 and TRBJ2-1; 7 positions match TRBD1. CDR1 is SNHLY, CDR2 FYNNEI, per germline. The CDR3 length is 15 residues. The CDR3 sequence is CASREGQAMGNEQFF. The DNA of the CDR3 is TGTGCCAGCAGAGAAGGACAGGCAATGGGGAATGAGCAGTTCTTC.

The chain couples TRBV28 to TRBJ2-7, with 9 bases matching TRBD1. This CDR3 comprises 14 residues. Germline V gives CDR1 MDHEN, CDR2 SYDVKM. The V segment lost 2 bases and the J segment 6 bases; nucleotides outside the gene matches: 5. This chain's CDR3 is CASSLGTGWPEQYF. For the CDR3, the DNA is TGTGCCAGCAGTTTAGGGACAGGGTGGCCCGAGCAGTACTTC.

The chain has TRBV7-8 and TRBJ2-7; 13 bases align to TRBD2. J lost 0 bases, V lost 5 bases, and 1 base had no gene match. Germline V gene sequence: CDR1 SGHVS, CDR2 FQNEAQ. The CDR3 is made up of 15 amino acids. For the CDR3, the DNA is TGTGCCAGCAGCCGGACTAGCGGGGGCTCCTACGAGCAGTACTTC. Translating it yields CASSRTSGGSYEQYF.

This rearrangement joins TRBV11-2 to TRBJ1-3; D unclear. V lost 1 base, J lost 4 bases, and 5 bases lay in between. The CDR3 loop spans 13 amino acids. From germline, CDR1 is SGHAT and CDR2 FQNNGV. The CDR3 sequence: CASSLGTGNTIYF. The CDR3 nucleotides are TGTGCCAGCAGCTTAGGGACGGGAAACACCATATATTTT.